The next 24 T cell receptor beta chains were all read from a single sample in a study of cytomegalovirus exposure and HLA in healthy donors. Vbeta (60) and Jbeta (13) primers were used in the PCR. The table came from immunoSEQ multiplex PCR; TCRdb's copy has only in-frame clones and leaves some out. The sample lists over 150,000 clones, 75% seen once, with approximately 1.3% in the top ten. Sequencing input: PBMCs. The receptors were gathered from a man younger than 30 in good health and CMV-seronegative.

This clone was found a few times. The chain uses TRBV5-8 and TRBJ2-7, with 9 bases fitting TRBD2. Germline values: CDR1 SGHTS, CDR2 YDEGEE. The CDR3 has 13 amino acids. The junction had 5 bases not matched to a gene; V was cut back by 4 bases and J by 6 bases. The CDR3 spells CASSNSGSPEQYF. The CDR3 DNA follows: TGTGCCAGCAGCAATAGCGGGAGCCCCGAGCAGTACTTC.

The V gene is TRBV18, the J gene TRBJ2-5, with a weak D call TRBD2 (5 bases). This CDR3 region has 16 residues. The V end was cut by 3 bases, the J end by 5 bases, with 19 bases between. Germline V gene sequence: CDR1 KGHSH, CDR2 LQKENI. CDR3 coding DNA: TGTGCCAGCTCACCGCTTGACCCGGGTCCGGGGGAGACCCAGTACTTC. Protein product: CASSPLDPGPGETQYF.

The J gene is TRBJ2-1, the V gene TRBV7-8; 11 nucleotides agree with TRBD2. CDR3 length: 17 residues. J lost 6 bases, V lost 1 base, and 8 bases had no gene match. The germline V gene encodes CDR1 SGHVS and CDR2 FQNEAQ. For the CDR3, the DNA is TGTGCCAGCAGCTTAGAGTTAGCGGGAGGGTGGGCCAATGAGCAGTTCTTC. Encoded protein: CASSLELAGGWANEQFF.

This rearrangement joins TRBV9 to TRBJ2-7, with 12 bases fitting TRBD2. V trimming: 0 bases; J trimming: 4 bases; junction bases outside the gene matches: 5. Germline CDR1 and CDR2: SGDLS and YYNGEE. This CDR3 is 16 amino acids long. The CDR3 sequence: CASSVGATSGSYEQYF. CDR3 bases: TGTGCCAGCAGCGTAGGGGCGACTAGCGGGAGTTACGAGCAGTACTTC.

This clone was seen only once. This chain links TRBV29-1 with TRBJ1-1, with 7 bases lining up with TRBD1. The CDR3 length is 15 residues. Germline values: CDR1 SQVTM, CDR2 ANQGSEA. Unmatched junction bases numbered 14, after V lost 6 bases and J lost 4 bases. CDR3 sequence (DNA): TGCAGCGTGGGGGACAGAGACCGCCCTCCCACTGAAGCTTTCTTT. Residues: CSVGDRDRPPTEAFF. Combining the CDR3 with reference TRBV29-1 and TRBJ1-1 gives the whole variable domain SAVISQKPSRDICQRGTSLTIQCQVDSQVTMMFWYRQQPGQSLTLIATANQGSEATYESGFVIDKFPISRPNLTFSTLTVSNMSPEDSSIYLCSVGDRDRPPTEAFFGQGTRLTVV.

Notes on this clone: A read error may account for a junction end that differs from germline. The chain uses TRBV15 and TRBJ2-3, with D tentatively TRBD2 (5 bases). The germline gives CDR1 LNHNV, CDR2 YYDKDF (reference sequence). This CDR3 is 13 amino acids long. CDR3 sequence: CATSSGGTDTQYF. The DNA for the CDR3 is TGTGCCACCAGCAGTGGAGGCACGGATACGCAGTATTTT. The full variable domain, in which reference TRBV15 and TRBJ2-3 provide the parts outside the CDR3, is DAMVIQNPRYQVTQFGKPVTLSCSQTLNHNVMYWYQQKSSQAPKLLFHYYDKDFNNEADTPDNFQSRRPNTSFCFLDIRSPGLGDTAMYLCATSSGGTDTQYFGPGTRLTVL.

The DNA for the CDR3 is TGTGCCAGCAACAGGGCGGATTCTGAAGCTTTCTTT. It specifies CASNRADSEAFF. The gene calls are TRBV6-5 and TRBJ1-1; possible D gene TRBD1, 6 bases. V lost 7 bases and J 6 bases, leaving 12 bases between the germline ends. CDR1 is MNHEY and CDR2 is SVGAGI in the germline V gene. The CDR3 is 12 amino acids.

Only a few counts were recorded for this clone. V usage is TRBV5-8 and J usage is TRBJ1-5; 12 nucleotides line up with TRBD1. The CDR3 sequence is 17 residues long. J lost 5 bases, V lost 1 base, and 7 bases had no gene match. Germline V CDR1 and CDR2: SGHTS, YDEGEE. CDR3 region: CASSLLTGTGGDQPQHF. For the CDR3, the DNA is TGTGCCAGCAGCTTGTTGACTGGGACAGGGGGCGATCAGCCCCAGCATTTT. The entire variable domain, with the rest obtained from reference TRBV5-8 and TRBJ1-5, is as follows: EAGVTQSPTHLIKTRGQQATLRCSPISGHTSVYWYQQALGLGLQFLLWYDEGEERNRGNFPPRFSGRQFPNYSSELNVNALELEDSALYLCASSLLTGTGGDQPQHFGDGTRLSIL.

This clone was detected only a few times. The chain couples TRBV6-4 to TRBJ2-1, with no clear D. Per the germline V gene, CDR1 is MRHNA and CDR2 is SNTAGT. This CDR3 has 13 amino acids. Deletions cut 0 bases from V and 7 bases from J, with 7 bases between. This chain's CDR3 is CASSDSERNEQFF. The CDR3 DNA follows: TGTGCCAGCAGTGACTCGGAGAGAAATGAGCAGTTCTTC.

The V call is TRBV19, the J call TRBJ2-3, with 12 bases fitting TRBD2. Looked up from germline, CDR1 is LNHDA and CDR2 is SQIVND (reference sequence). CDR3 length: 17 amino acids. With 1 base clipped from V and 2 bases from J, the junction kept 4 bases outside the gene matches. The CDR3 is CASSIGGLAGITDTQYF. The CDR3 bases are TGTGCCAGTAGTATAGGGGGACTAGCGGGTATCACAGATACGCAGTATTTT.

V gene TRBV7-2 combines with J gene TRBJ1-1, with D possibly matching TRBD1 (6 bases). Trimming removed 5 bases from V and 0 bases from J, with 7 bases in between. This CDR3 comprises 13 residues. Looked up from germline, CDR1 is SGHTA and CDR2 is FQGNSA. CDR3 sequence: CASSQGMNTEAFF. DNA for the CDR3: TGTGCCAGCAGCCAGGGGATGAACACTGAAGCTTTCTTT.

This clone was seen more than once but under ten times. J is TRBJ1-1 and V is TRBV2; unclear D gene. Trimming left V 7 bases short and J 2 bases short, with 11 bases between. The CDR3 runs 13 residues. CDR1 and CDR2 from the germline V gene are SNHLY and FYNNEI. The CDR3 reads CASNNEVNTEAFF. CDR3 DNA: TGTGCCAGCAATAACGAGGTAAACACTGAAGCTTTCTTT.

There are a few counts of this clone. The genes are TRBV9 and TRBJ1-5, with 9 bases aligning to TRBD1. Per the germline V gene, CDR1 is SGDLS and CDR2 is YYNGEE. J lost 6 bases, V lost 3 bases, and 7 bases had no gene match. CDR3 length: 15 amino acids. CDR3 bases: TGTGCCAGCAGCGCCGGACAGGGGATCGGTCAGCCCCAGCATTTT. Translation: CASSAGQGIGQPQHF.

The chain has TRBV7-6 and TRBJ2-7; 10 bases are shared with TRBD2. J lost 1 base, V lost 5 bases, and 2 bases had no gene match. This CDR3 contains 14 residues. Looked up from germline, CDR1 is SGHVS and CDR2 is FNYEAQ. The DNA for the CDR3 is TGTGCCAGCAGCGCGACTAGCGGGTCCTACGAGCAGTACTTC. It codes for CASSATSGSYEQYF.

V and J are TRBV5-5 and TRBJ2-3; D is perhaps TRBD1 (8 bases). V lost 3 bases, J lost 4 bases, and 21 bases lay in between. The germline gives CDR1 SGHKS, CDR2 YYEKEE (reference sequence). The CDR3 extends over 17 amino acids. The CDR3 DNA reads TGTGCCAGCAGCTCCGACTGGACAGGGCGGGAGTCAGATACGCAGTATTTT. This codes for CASSSDWTGRESDTQYF.

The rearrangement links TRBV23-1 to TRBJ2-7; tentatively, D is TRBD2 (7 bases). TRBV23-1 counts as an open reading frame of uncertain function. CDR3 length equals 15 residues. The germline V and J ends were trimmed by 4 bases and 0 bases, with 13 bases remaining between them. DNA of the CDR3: TGCGCCAGCAGTCCGGGAGGACAGAGCTCCTACGAGCAGTACTTC. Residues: CASSPGGQSSYEQYF.

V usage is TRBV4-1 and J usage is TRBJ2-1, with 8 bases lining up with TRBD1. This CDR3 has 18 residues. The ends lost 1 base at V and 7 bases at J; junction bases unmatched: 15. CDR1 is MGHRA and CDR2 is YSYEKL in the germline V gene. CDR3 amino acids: CASSQGRVVGTGRNEQFF. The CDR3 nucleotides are TGCGCCAGCAGCCAAGGCCGGGTCGTCGGGACAGGAAGGAATGAGCAGTTCTTC.

This CDR3 is CASSQFLDRADQPQHF. CDR3 bases: TGTGCCAGCAGCCAATTCCTGGACAGGGCGGATCAGCCCCAGCATTTT. The chain uses TRBV4-2 and TRBJ1-5; TRBD1 agrees at 8 bases. The germline gives CDR1 LGHNA, CDR2 YNFKEQ. The CDR3 has 16 amino acids. The ends lost 2 bases at V and 5 bases at J; junction bases unmatched: 8.

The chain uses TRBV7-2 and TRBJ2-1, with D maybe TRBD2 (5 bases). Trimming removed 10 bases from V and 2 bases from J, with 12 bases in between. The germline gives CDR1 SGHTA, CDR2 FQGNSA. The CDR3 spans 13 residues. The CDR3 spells CATGRTAYNEQFF. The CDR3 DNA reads TGTGCCACCGGACGGACTGCCTACAATGAGCAGTTCTTC.

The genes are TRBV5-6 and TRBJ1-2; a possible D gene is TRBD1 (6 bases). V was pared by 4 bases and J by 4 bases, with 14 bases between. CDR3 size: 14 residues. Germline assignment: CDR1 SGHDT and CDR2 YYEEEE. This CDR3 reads CASSIWTAIYGYTF. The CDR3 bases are TGTGCCAGCAGCATATGGACAGCCATCTATGGCTACACCTTC.

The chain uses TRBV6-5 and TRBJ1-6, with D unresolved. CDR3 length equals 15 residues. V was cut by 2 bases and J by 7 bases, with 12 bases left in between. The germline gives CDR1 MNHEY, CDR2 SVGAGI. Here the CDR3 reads CASSYGRHGNSPLHF. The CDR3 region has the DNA TGTGCCAGCAGTTACGGGAGACACGGAAATTCACCCCTCCACTTT.

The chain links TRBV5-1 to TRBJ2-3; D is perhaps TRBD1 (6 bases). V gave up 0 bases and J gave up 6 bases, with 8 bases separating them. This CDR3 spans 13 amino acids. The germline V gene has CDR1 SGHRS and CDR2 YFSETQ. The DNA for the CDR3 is TGCGCCAGCAGCTTGGATACAGGGGATACGCAGTATTTT. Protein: CASSLDTGDTQYF.

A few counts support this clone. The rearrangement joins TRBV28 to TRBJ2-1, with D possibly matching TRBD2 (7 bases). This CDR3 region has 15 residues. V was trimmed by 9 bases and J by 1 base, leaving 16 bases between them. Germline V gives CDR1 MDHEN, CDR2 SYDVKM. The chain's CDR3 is CASSLGGESYNEQFF. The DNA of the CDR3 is TGTGCCAGTTCCTTAGGGGGGGAGTCCTACAATGAGCAGTTCTTC.

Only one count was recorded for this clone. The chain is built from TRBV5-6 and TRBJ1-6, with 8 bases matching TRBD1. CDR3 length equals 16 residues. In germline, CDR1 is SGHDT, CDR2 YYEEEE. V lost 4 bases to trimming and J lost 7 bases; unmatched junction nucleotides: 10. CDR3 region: CASSLRGQGTNSPLHF. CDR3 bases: TGTGCCAGCAGCCTCAGGGGGCAGGGTACCAATTCACCCCTCCACTTT.